This record covers a single T cell receptor beta chain. Its antigen is not known. Assay used: immunoSEQ multiplex PCR; TCRdb lists only in-frame clones, some missing. The table includes more than 110,000 clones, 92% detected once. These data belong to a study of T cell responses to AZD1222 COVID-19 vaccine. Study observations and caveats: Repertoire samples came only from after the peak T cell response.

V gave up 1 base and J gave up 8 bases, with 12 bases separating them. Germline V gene data show CDR1 as SGHVS and CDR2 as FQNEAQ. The CDR3 covers 14 residues. Sequencing used peripheral blood, obtained on day 0 of AZD1222 vaccination. The chain recombines TRBV7-8 with TRBJ1-5; no clear D. The clonotype was recovered from an adult in good health. In DNA form, the CDR3 reads TGTGCCAGCAGCTTAGGAGGTGTGTACGAGCCCCAGCATTTT. This translates into CASSLGGVYEPQHF.